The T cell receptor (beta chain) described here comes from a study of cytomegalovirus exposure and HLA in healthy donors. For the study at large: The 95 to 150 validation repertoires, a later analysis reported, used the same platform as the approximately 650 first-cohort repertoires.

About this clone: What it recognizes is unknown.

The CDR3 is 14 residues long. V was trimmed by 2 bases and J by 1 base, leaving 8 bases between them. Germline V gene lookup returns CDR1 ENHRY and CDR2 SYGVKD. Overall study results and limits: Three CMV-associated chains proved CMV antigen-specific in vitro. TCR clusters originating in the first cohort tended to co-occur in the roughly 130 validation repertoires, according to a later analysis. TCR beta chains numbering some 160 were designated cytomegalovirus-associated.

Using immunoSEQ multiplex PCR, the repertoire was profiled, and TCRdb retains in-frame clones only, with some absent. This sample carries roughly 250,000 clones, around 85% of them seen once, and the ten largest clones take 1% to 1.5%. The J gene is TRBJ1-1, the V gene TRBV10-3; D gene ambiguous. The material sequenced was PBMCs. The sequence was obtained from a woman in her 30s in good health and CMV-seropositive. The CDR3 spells CAISEAAENTEAFF. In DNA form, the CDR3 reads TGTGCCATCAGTGAGGCCGCGGAGAACACTGAAGCTTTCTTT.